These T cell receptor beta chains were read from a single sample in a study of breast tumors, draining lymph nodes, adjacent tissues. TCRdb itself ran the multiplex PCR reads through MiXCR, one entry per CDR3 protein. This table holds approximately 150,000 distinct CDR3 sequences, 33% found once. The sample was axillary lymph node tissue. Source of these receptors: a female donor with breast cancer. Some clones in this sample may be carry-over from other donors' samples. Both conserved end residues are part of each CDR3. The D gene is left open where the match is weak. Only part of the rows carry a size: once, few, many, or a class if the clone is expanded.

j_gene: TRBJ1-5; v_gene: TRBV7-3; abundance: .; d_gene: TRBD1; CDR3aa: CASSTGVRSNRPQHF; CDR3nt: TGTGCTAGCAGTACAGGGGTAAGGAGCAATCGGCCCCAGCATTTT
j_gene: TRBJ1-3; v_gene: TRBV7-2; abundance: .; d_gene: .; CDR3aa: CASSRGRTAGNTIYF; CDR3nt: TGTGCCAGCAGTAGGGGGAGGACCGCTGGAAACACCATATATTTT
j_gene: TRBJ2-7; v_gene: TRBV19; abundance: once; d_gene: .; CDR3aa: CASSIAAGTYEQYF; CDR3nt: TGTGCCAGTAGTATAGCGGCAGGGACCTACGAGCAGTACTTC
j_gene: TRBJ1-5; v_gene: TRBV12-3/TRBV12-4; abundance: .; d_gene: .; CDR3aa: CASSLGGRARNQPQHF; CDR3nt: TGTGCCAGCAGTTTAGGGGGCAGGGCAAGGAATCAGCCCCAGCATTTT
j_gene: TRBJ2-7; v_gene: TRBV12-3/TRBV12-4; abundance: many; d_gene: TRBD1; CDR3aa: CASSFAGQGYEQYF; CDR3nt: TGTGCCAGCAGTTTCGCGGGACAGGGCTACGAGCAGTACTTC
j_gene: TRBJ2-2; v_gene: TRBV6-2/TRBV6-3; abundance: .; d_gene: TRBD1; CDR3aa: CASSHSMGQLNTGELFF; CDR3nt: TGTGCCAGCAGTCACTCGATGGGACAGCTCAACACCGGGGAGCTGTTTTTT
j_gene: TRBJ2-5; v_gene: TRBV2; abundance: many; d_gene: .; CDR3aa: CASSDYETQYF; CDR3nt: TGTGCCAGCAGTGACTATGAGACCCAGTACTTC
j_gene: TRBJ1-3; v_gene: TRBV29-1; abundance: .; d_gene: .; CDR3aa: CSAGEGSGNTIYF; CDR3nt: TGCAGCGCTGGAGAGGGCTCTGGAAACACCATATATTTT
j_gene: TRBJ2-7; v_gene: TRBV7-8; abundance: many; d_gene: .; CDR3aa: CASSFKWDGGTYEQYF; CDR3nt: TGTGCCAGCAGCTTCAAGTGGGACGGCGGAACCTACGAGCAGTACTTC
j_gene: TRBJ1-3; v_gene: TRBV9; abundance: .; d_gene: .; CDR3aa: CASSQLSGNTIYF; CDR3nt: TGTGCCAGCAGCCAGCTCTCTGGAAACACCATATATTTT
j_gene: TRBJ2-3; v_gene: TRBV7-3; abundance: .; d_gene: TRBD2; CDR3aa: CTSSLSGGNTDTQYF; CDR3nt: TGTACTAGCAGTCTTAGCGGGGGAAACACAGATACGCAGTATTTT
j_gene: TRBJ2-3; v_gene: TRBV5-1; abundance: many; d_gene: TRBD2; CDR3aa: CASSPRTSGRAMGHTQYF; CDR3nt: TGCGCCAGCAGCCCCAGGACTAGCGGGAGGGCGATGGGTCATACGCAGTATTTT
j_gene: TRBJ2-2; v_gene: TRBV7-7; abundance: .; d_gene: TRBD1; CDR3aa: CASSSHYRGAHNELFF; CDR3nt: TGTGCTAGCAGCTCCCATTACAGGGGGGCACACAATGAGCTGTTTTTT
j_gene: TRBJ2-3; v_gene: TRBV6-6; abundance: many; d_gene: TRBD2; CDR3aa: CASSLLAGGRDTQYF; CDR3nt: TGTGCCAGCAGTCTTCTAGCGGGGGGCCGGGATACGCAGTATTTT
j_gene: TRBJ1-6; v_gene: TRBV6-6; abundance: .; d_gene: TRBD1; CDR3aa: CATFRDRTTPLHF; CDR3nt: TGTGCCACATTCCGGGACAGAACTACACCCCTCCACTTT
j_gene: TRBJ2-5; v_gene: TRBV5-1; abundance: many; d_gene: .; CDR3aa: CASSGTKGEHETQYF; CDR3nt: TGCGCCAGCAGCGGTACGAAGGGGGAGCACGAGACCCAGTACTTC
j_gene: TRBJ2-7; v_gene: TRBV7-3; abundance: .; d_gene: .; CDR3aa: CASSWGDSGYEQYF; CDR3nt: TGTGCCAGCAGCTGGGGGGACAGCGGATACGAGCAGTACTTC
j_gene: TRBJ1-2; v_gene: TRBV3-1; abundance: many; d_gene: .; CDR3aa: CASTKAGDGNGYTF; CDR3nt: TGTGCCAGCACCAAAGCAGGGGATGGGAATGGCTACACCTTC
j_gene: TRBJ2-1; v_gene: TRBV9; abundance: many; d_gene: TRBD2; CDR3aa: CASSVDQSSGNEQFF; CDR3nt: TGTGCCAGCAGCGTAGACCAAAGTAGCGGGAATGAGCAGTTCTTC
j_gene: TRBJ1-2; v_gene: TRBV6-5; abundance: .; d_gene: TRBD1; CDR3aa: CASSYTPGTGFNYGYTF; CDR3nt: TGTGCCAGCAGTTACACTCCCGGGACAGGGTTTAACTATGGCTACACCTTC
j_gene: TRBJ2-6; v_gene: TRBV5-1; abundance: .; d_gene: .; CDR3aa: CASSLEPSGANVLTF; CDR3nt: TGCGCCAGCAGCTTGGAACCTAGCGGGGCCAACGTCCTGACTTTC
j_gene: TRBJ2-7; v_gene: TRBV27; abundance: many; d_gene: .; CDR3aa: CASSFSTRGEQYF; CDR3nt: TGTGCCAGCAGTTTCTCGACTAGAGGCGAGCAGTACTTC
j_gene: TRBJ2-2; v_gene: TRBV4-1; abundance: .; d_gene: .; CDR3aa: CASSGLPGELFF; CDR3nt: TGCGCCAGCAGCGGTCTCCCCGGGGAGCTGTTTTTT
j_gene: TRBJ2-7; v_gene: TRBV10-1; abundance: many; d_gene: .; CDR3aa: CASSEVGPPYEQYF; CDR3nt: TGCGCCAGCAGTGAGGTCGGGCCTCCCTACGAGCAGTACTTC